This is a list of T cell receptor beta chains from one sample in a study. The repertoire was sequenced with immunoSEQ multiplex PCR; TCRdb's copy has only in-frame clones and lacks some. The sample carries about 68,000 clones, over 85% recorded once. Sequencing input: PBMCs. All receptors come from a man in his forties with rheumatoid arthritis. CDR3s leave out the opening cysteine and the closing phenylalanine or tryptophan. Fields, in order: V gene, J gene, clone size, CDR3 protein. Clone size is given for some rows only: seen once, a few or many times, or a class if the clone is expanded.

TRBV10-3	TRBJ2-7	NA	AISEAGTSGTEQY
TRBV2	TRBJ2-3	NA	ASSEQGQRANTQY
TRBV7-9	TRBJ2-3	NA	ASSLLGGSTDTQY
TRBV2	TRBJ1-3	NA	ASSESGTGNLNFGNTIY
TRBV18	TRBJ1-1	few	ASSPMGLNTEAF
TRBV7-2	TRBJ2-2	NA	ASSISGGLGELF
TRBV7-3	TRBJ1-1	NA	ASSLGQGHTEAF
TRBV6-5	TRBJ2-1	NA	ASSRAGDVDNEQF
TRBV9	TRBJ2-1	NA	ASSLGRTWDEQF
TRBV18	TRBJ1-3	few	ASSPLGDSSYSGNTIY